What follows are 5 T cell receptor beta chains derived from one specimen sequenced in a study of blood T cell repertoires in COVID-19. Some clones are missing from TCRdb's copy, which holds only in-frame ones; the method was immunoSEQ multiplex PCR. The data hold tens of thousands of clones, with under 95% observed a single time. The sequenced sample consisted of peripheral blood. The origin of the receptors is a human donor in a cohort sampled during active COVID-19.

This CDR3 is CASSLAQGAGTQYF. The CDR3 DNA follows: TGTGCCAGCAGCTTGGCCCAGGGGGCAGGGACCCAGTACTTC. The rearrangement links TRBV5-5 to TRBJ2-5; 8 positions agree with TRBD1. The CDR3 sequence is 14 residues long. The V and J ends lost 0 bases and 7 bases, in that order; junction bases with no gene match: 5. Germline CDR1 SGHKS, CDR2 YYEKEE (reference sequence).

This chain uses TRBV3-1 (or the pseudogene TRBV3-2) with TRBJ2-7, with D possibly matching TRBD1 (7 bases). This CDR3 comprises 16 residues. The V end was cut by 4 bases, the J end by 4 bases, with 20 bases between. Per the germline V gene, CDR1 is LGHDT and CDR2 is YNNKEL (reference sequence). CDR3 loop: CASSPRGRGDGYEQYF. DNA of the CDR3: TGTGCCAGCAGCCCGCGGGGCAGGGGGGACGGTTACGAGCAGTACTTC.

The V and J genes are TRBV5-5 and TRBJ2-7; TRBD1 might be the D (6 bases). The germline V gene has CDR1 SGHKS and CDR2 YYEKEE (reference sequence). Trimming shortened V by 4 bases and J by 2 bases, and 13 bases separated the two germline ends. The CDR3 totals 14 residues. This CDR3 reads CASSNGTPAYEQYF. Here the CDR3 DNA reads TGTGCCAGCAGCAACGGGACACCTGCCTACGAGCAGTACTTC. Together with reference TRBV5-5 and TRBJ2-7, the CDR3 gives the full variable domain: DAGVTQSPTHLIKTRGQQVTLRCSPISGHKSVSWYQQVLGQGPQFIFQYYEKEERGRGNFPDRFSARQFPNYSSELNVNALLLGDSALYLCASSNGTPAYEQYFGPGTRLTVT.

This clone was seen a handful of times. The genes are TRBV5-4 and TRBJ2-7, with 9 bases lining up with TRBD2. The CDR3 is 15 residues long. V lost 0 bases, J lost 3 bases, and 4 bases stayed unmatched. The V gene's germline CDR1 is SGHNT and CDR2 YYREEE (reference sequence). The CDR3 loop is CASSLALAGHYEQYF. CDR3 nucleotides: TGTGCCAGCAGCTTGGCCCTAGCGGGGCACTACGAGCAGTACTTC.

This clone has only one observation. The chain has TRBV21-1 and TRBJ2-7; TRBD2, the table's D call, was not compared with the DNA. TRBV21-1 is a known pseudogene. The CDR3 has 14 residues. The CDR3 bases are TGTGCCAGGACCGCGGGGGAAAGCTCCTACGAGCAGTACTTC. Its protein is CARTAGESSYEQYF.